The 10 T cell receptor beta chains given below trace back to one sample, sequenced in a study of spatial heterogeneity in lung cancer. TCRdb re-analysed the 5' RACE reads in MiXCR, keeping a single row per CDR3 protein. The sample shows roughly 54,000 distinct CDR3 sequences, 7.5% to 8% of them seen only once. Time point of the sample: sample taken at primary tumor resection. From tumor, nontumor lung or frozen PBMC, whole RNA was taken unsorted for sequencing. The source was PBMCs, collected at surgery. These receptors were obtained from a female donor with early-stage non-small cell lung cancer.

The table lists this clonotype with a few counts. The chain recombines TRBV2 with TRBJ2-3; TRBD2 matches 7 bases. Germline V lookup: CDR1 SNHLY, CDR2 FYNNEI. Losses at the gene ends were 3 bases for V and 1 base for J; bases not matched to a gene: 7. This CDR3 region has 16 residues. The CDR3 DNA reads as TGTGCCAGCAGTGAGAGTCCGGCGGGGGGCACAGATACGCAGTATTTT. The encoded protein is CASSESPAGGTDTQYF.

This sequence joins TRBV9 and TRBJ1-2; D unclear. The germline V gene has CDR1 SGDLS and CDR2 YYNGEE. V was trimmed by 3 bases and J by 4 bases, leaving 7 bases between them. The CDR3 extends over 12 amino acids. Here the CDR3 reads CASSDGRYGYTF. The DNA for the CDR3 is TGTGCCAGCAGCGACGGGCGCTATGGCTACACCTTC.

The genes are TRBV7-8 and TRBJ2-1, with D uncertain. V dropped 0 bases and J dropped 0 bases, with 6 bases sitting between them. This CDR3 spans 15 amino acids. In germline, CDR1 is SGHVS, CDR2 FQNEAQ. In nucleotides, the CDR3 is TGTGCCAGCAGCTTAGCGGTGAGCTCCTACAATGAGCAGTTCTTC. Translation gives CASSLAVSSYNEQFF.

The CDR3 coding sequence is TGTGCCAGCGCTCGCTCCCCGAATCCCCAAGAGACCCAGTACTTC. Its protein product is CASARSPNPQETQYF. V is TRBV19 and J is TRBJ2-5; D unclear. V was shortened by 9 bases and J by 1 base, with 18 bases between the two germline ends. This CDR3 contains 15 residues. Looked up from germline, CDR1 is LNHDA and CDR2 is SQIVND (reference sequence).

The chain carries TRBV18 and TRBJ2-7; 11 bases fit TRBD1. CDR1 is KGHSH, CDR2 LQKENI, per germline. This CDR3 is 15 amino acids long. V was pared by 5 bases and J by 3 bases, with 6 bases of the junction left unmatched. The CDR3 sequence is CASSGAGTGGYEQYF. As DNA, the CDR3 is TGTGCCAGCTCAGGAGCCGGGACAGGGGGCTACGAGCAGTACTTC.

This clonotype was seen many times. This chain uses TRBV5-1 with TRBJ2-1; 10 nucleotides align to TRBD2. The CDR3 has 15 residues. In germline, CDR1 is SGHRS, CDR2 YFSETQ. With 2 bases clipped from V and 6 bases from J, the junction kept 5 bases outside the gene matches. CDR3 nucleotide sequence: TGCGCCAGCAGCTTAGCGGGGGGGACATCCAATGAGCAGTTCTTC. This translates into CASSLAGGTSNEQFF. Complete variable domain (other parts from reference TRBV5-1 and TRBJ2-1): KAGVTQTPRYLIKTRGQQVTLSCSPISGHRSVSWYQQTPGQGLQFLFEYFSETQRNKGNFPGRFSGRQFSNSRSEMNVSTLELGDSALYLCASSLAGGTSNEQFFGPGTRLTVL.

V usage is TRBV3-1 and J usage is TRBJ2-2, with no clear D. In germline, CDR1 is LGHDT, CDR2 YNNKEL (reference sequence). Trimming removed 7 bases at V and 2 bases at J, with 11 bases between. The CDR3 covers 14 residues. The CDR3 loop is CASTSKSNTGELFF. CDR3 in DNA: TGTGCCAGCACGTCTAAGTCCAACACCGGGGAGCTGTTTTTT. Full variable domain (outside the CDR3, taken from reference TRBV3-1 and TRBJ2-2): DTAVSQTPKYLVTQMGNDKSIKCEQNLGHDTMYWYKQDSKKFLKIMFSYNNKELIINETVPNRFSPKSPDKAHLNLHINSLELGDSAVYFCASTSKSNTGELFFGEGSRLTVL.

This clonotype was found a few times. CDR3 DNA sequence: TGTGCCAGCAGCTTAGTTCTTAGCGGGGGGGCCTTAGATACGCAGTATTTT. Its protein product is CASSLVLSGGALDTQYF. The rearrangement uses TRBV11-2 and TRBJ2-3; 11 bases fit TRBD2. From germline, CDR1 is SGHAT and CDR2 FQNNGV. Germline trimming cut 1 base from V and 5 bases from J; bases unmatched to any gene: 8. This CDR3 comprises 17 residues.

V usage is TRBV29-1 and J usage is TRBJ2-1, with D unresolved. Between the trimmed V and J ends, which lost 6 bases and 0 bases, there was a span of 9 bases. Germline CDR1 reads SQVTM; CDR2 reads ANQGSEA. The CDR3 totals 13 residues. CDR3 nucleotide sequence: TGCAGCGTGGCAGGTAGCTCCTACAATGAGCAGTTCTTC. Protein: CSVAGSSYNEQFF.

This clonotype was seen many times. This rearrangement joins TRBV6-2 or TRBV6-3 to TRBJ2-7; unclear D gene. Germline V gene lookup returns CDR1 MNHEY and CDR2 SVGEGT. CDR3 length: 14 residues. V lost 4 bases to trimming and J lost 3 bases, with 13 bases between them. CDR3 in DNA: TGTGCCAGCAGTTTCGGACGGTCGAACTACGAGCAGTACTTC. This codes for CASSFGRSNYEQYF.